Given below is one T cell receptor beta chain in context. Its antigen remains unidentified. The PCR was carried out with 60 Vbeta primers and 13 Jbeta primers. Measured with immunoSEQ multiplex PCR; TCRdb has only the in-frame clones, and not every one. Here the sample spans about 120,000 clones, 75% to 85% being singletons. After removal of 2 bases from V and 8 bases from J, the junction contained 7 bases not matched to a gene. This CDR3 is built from 15 residues. In germline, CDR1 is SGDLS, CDR2 YYNGEE. These data belong to a study of cytomegalovirus exposure and HLA in healthy donors. Whole-study context: Ancestry clustering placed about four fifths of several hundred genotyped donors in the Caucasian-associated cluster.

Study-wide points: In an earlier analysis, productive rearrangement rates for most beta V segments clustered near 87% or 30%. It was taken for granted in presence/absence analyses that sequencing depth across donors was roughly uniform. In a later analysis, HLA-associated beta chains showed higher expansion and lower generation probabilities than comparable chains.

The sequence was collected from a female donor in good health and CMV-seropositive. The chain carries TRBV9 and TRBJ1-2, with 12 bases lining up with TRBD1. Source material: PBMCs. The CDR3 protein is CASSVPGQGARGYTF. In nucleotides, the CDR3 is TGTGCCAGCAGCGTTCCGGGACAGGGGGCGCGAGGCTACACCTTC.